This T cell receptor (beta chain) appears in the sequencing data of a study of blood T cell repertoires in COVID-19. For the study at large: The origin of the acute and convalescent COVID-19 samples was the United States, Italy and Spain. PBMCs, B-cell-depleted T cells, or T cells provided the cDNA or gDNA that made up the material.

Germline V gene lookup returns CDR1 MNHNS and CDR2 SASEGT. Between the trimmed V and J ends, which lost 0 bases and 1 base, there was a span of 10 bases. The CDR3 consists of 15 residues. Authors' analysis steps: Estimation of nucleated cell counts was performed using reference gene primer amplification. The method was immunoSEQ multiplex PCR; TCRdb's version includes in-frame clones alone and lacks a portion of them. The V and J calls and clone size come from that table; D and trimming were worked out from the DNA. The sample lists about 190,000 clones, around 85% occurring once. This receptor was identified in a man over 45 who had recovered from COVID-19. The chain joins TRBV6-1 to TRBJ2-7; a possible D gene is TRBD2 (6 bases). The sample was peripheral blood. The DNA of the CDR3 is TGTGCCAGCAGTGAAGCTGGGGGAGGATCCTACGAGCAGTACTTC. This encodes CASSEAGGGSYEQYF.